The 6 T cell receptor beta chains below all came from one sample that was sequenced in a study of cytomegalovirus exposure and HLA in healthy donors. The PCR ran on 60 Vbeta and 13 Jbeta primers. Measured with immunoSEQ multiplex PCR; TCRdb has only the in-frame clones, and not every one. The profile covers roughly 110,000 clones, with 70% to 85% appearing a single time and 9.5% to 12% taken by the ten largest. Source material: PBMCs. The receptors here all came from a man aged 35 to 55 in good health and CMV-seropositive.

This clone came up once. The rearrangement links TRBV5-3 to TRBJ2-1, with 10 bases matching TRBD2. TRBV5-3 is recorded as an ORF, its role being uncertain. This CDR3 comprises 19 residues. The J segment lost 2 bases and the V segment lost 1 base, leaving 12 bases of the junction unmatched. CDR3 DNA: TGTGCCAGAAGCTTGATGGGTAGCGGGGGGTTTTTTCCCTACAATGAGCAGTTCTTC. Protein sequence: CARSLMGSGGFFPYNEQFF.

The chain has TRBV28 and TRBJ1-4; 10 nucleotides agree with TRBD1. Germline assignment: CDR1 MDHEN and CDR2 SYDVKM. The J segment lost 11 bases and the V segment lost 6 bases, leaving 6 bases of the junction unmatched. The CDR3 has 13 amino acids. Here the CDR3 reads CASRSTGGFKLFF. CDR3 DNA sequence: TGTGCCAGCAGGTCGACAGGGGGCTTTAAACTGTTTTTT. Drawing the rest from reference TRBV28 and TRBJ1-4, the complete variable domain is DVKVTQSSRYLVKRTGEKVFLECVQDMDHENMFWYRQDPGLGLRLIYFSYDVKMKEKGDIPEGYSVSREKKERFSLILESASTNQTSMYLCASRSTGGFKLFFGSGTQLSVL.

The V call is TRBV11-2, the J call TRBJ2-2; 12 nucleotides line up with TRBD2. CDR1 is SGHAT and CDR2 is FQNNGV in the germline V gene. The junction had 6 bases not matched to a gene; V was cut back by 4 bases and J by 3 bases. The CDR3 sequence is 17 residues long. The CDR3: CASSYKRLAGDTGELFF. The CDR3 DNA reads TGTGCCAGCAGCTACAAAAGACTAGCGGGGGACACCGGGGAGCTGTTTTTT.

The chain links TRBV2 to TRBJ2-7; 7 nucleotides agree with TRBD2. The CDR3 covers 12 residues. V was clipped by 6 bases and J by 5 bases; unmatched bases: 4. Germline V gene lookup returns CDR1 SNHLY and CDR2 FYNNEI. The CDR3: CASRWGGDEQYF. CDR3 nucleotide sequence: TGTGCCAGCAGGTGGGGAGGGGACGAGCAGTACTTC.

The rearrangement uses TRBV7-2 and TRBJ2-5; TRBD2 agrees at 11 bases. With V trimmed by 2 bases and J by 5 bases, 16 bases remained unmatched. There are 19 residues in the CDR3. Germline lookup yields CDR1 SGHTA and CDR2 FQGNSA. The CDR3 is CASSLWLDLAGGTGETQYF. The CDR3 nucleotides read TGTGCCAGCAGCTTATGGTTAGACCTAGCGGGGGGCACCGGGGAGACCCAGTACTTC.

This clone was seen only a few times. The chain recombines TRBV5-6 with TRBJ2-7, with 9 bases matching TRBD1. V dropped 4 bases and J dropped 2; count of bases not matched to a gene: 1. There are 13 residues in the CDR3. CDR1 SGHDT and CDR2 YYEEEE come from the germline V gene. This CDR3 is CASSRTGAYEQYF. CDR3 nucleotide sequence: TGTGCCAGCAGCCGGACAGGGGCCTACGAGCAGTACTTC.